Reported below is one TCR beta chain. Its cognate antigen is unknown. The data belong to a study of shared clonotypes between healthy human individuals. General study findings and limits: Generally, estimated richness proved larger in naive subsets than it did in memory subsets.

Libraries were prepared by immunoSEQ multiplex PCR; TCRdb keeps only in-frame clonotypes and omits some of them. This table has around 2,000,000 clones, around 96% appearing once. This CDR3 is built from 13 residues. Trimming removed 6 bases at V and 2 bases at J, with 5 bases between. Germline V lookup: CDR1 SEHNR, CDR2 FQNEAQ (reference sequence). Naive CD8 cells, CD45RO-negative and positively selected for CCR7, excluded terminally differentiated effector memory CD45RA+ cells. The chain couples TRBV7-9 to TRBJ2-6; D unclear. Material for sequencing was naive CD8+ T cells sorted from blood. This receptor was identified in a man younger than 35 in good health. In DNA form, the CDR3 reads TGTGCCAGCAGGGATCCTGGGGCCAACGTCCTGACTTTC. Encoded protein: CASRDPGANVLTF.